Given below is one T cell receptor (beta chain) in context. This clonotype was seen ten or more times. The antigen this receptor binds is unknown. No base-level quality is on record; no much larger clone is a single base apart. The reads were generated on an Illumina HiSeq 1500. TCRdb passed the public sequencing reads through fastp at Q25 and MiXCR, retaining productive beta sequences. Rows are combined by CDR3 protein, so each entry shows the most common genes and DNA. This sample has around 210,000 distinct CDR3 sequences in its table, and roughly 6.5% of those were observed once. The ten most abundant clones make up roughly 6% of the sample. The data were taken from a study of T cell repertoires in cytomegalovirus infection (dated by TCRdb to between 2018 and 2021). Turning to the overall study: Donor HLA type was relevant to the analysis, as public TCR beta signatures indicated carriage of CMV infection together with the matching HLA type.

Its CDR3 holds 15 amino acids, cysteine through phenylalanine. The sequence is cut down to CDR3 DNA, 45 bases in frame from base 1. Between the V and J ends, shortened by 6 bases and 0 bases respectively, the junction contains 9 bases. CDR1 MNHNS and CDR2 SASEGT were looked up in the germline V gene. The full study reports these points: Carriers of CMV infection plus the relevant HLA type were discriminated by the cumulative frequency of public TCR beta family members in the study cohort and in an independent roughly 340-donor cohort. The ex vivo response was dominated by HLA-C-restricted CMV-specific TCR beta clonotypes, which also provided the single most frequent clonotype in two of eight donors.

The rearrangement combines TRBV6-1 with TRBJ2-6; a weak D assignment points to TRBD1 (6 bases agree). Material: PBMCs. The receptor's source is a human donor in good health (CMV status not recorded). Some clones in this sample may be carry-over from other donors' samples. This receptor has the CDR3 CASRGQLSGANVLTF. The bases read TGTGCCAGCAGAGGACAGCTCTCTGGGGCCAACGTCCTGACTTTC.